Detailed here is one T cell receptor (beta chain). The CDR3 is 16 amino acids. V lost 0 bases to trimming and J lost 4 bases, with 14 bases between them. CDR1 is SGHKS and CDR2 is YYEKEE in the germline V gene (reference sequence). This sample stems from a study of blood T cell repertoires in COVID-19. As for the study in general: Whether acute or convalescent, the COVID-19 samples came from the United States, Italy and Spain. PBMCs, B-cell-depleted T cells, or T cells were the source of the cDNA or gDNA that made up the material.

Per the original data handling: Amplification from reference gene primers served as the basis for estimated nucleated cell counts. Assay used: immunoSEQ multiplex PCR; TCRdb lists only in-frame clones, some missing. That table furnishes V, J and clone size, whereas the DNA furnished D and trimming. The table shows 200,000 to 300,000 clones, with just over 85% occurring only once. This receptor was identified in a man between 35 and 55 years old who had recovered from COVID-19. V and J are TRBV5-5 and TRBJ2-1, with a tentative D call TRBD2 (7 bases). The sample comprised PBMCs or T cells enriched from blood (not recorded which). The CDR3 DNA reads as TGTGCCAGCAGCTTGGCCGGGCGGGGGCCTTACAATGAGCAGTTCTTC. Translated: CASSLAGRGPYNEQFF. Looking up the rest from reference TRBV5-5 and TRBJ2-1 gives the full variable domain: DAGVTQSPTHLIKTRGQQVTLRCSPISGHKSVSWYQQVLGQGPQFIFQYYEKEERGRGNFPDRFSARQFPNYSSELNVNALLLGDSALYLCASSLAGRGPYNEQFFGPGTRLTVL.